The rows below give T cell receptor beta chains drawn from one sample of a study of T cells in Graves' hyperthyroidism and ophthalmopathy. TCRdb ran MiXCR on the multiplex PCR reads and lists one entry per CDR3 protein. Here the sample spans hundreds of thousands of distinct CDR3 sequences, 45% being singletons. Sequenced material: peripheral blood or thyroid tissue (not recorded which). The receptor set was obtained from an adult man with Graves' disease, either hyperthyroidism or ophthalmopathy (not recorded which). Each CDR3 is given with its conserved first and last residue.

V gene	J gene	CDR3 protein
TRBV9	TRBJ1-2	CASSDPGQGVYGYTF
TRBV29-1	TRBJ1-5	CSVVGAGGQPQHF
TRBV2	TRBJ1-1	CATPPGVNTEAFF
TRBV5-1	TRBJ2-5	CASSLAAAASRETQYF
TRBV7-3	TRBJ1-2	CASSYRTGSSYGYTF
TRBV20-1	TRBJ1-4	CSAWDSYNEKLFF
TRBV7-8	TRBJ2-7	CASTSPVDGPTEQYF
TRBV7-2	TRBJ2-5	CASSLETIQETQYF
TRBV9	TRBJ1-2	CASSDREKDYGYTF
TRBV2	TRBJ1-3	CASRDDRSGNTIYF
TRBV2	TRBJ2-3	CASSDGLATDTQYF
TRBV15	TRBJ1-4	CATIRGGSLNEKLFF
TRBV7-8	TRBJ1-4	CASSPTGITEKLFF
TRBV19	TRBJ1-3	CASSIYGRTGNTIYF
TRBV7-3	TRBJ2-7	CASSVMARDEQYF
TRBV2	TRBJ1-2	CASSDGSHYGYTF
TRBV7-2	TRBJ1-2	CASSLLRGDTVNYGYTF
TRBV2	TRBJ1-1	CATSDRGDTEAFF
TRBV12-3/TRBV12-4	TRBJ2-7	CASSLSDVQYF
TRBV7-9	TRBJ2-7	CASSFRDISEQYF
TRBV29-1	TRBJ1-2	CALLPLGPTNYGHTF
TRBV19	TRBJ1-2	CASSMRTGGDYGYTF
TRBV11-2	TRBJ2-5	CARSLGGGETQYF
TRBV2	TRBJ1-1	CASSRDGPSGVPEAFF
TRBV12-3/TRBV12-4	TRBJ1-2	CASSYSQGDGYTF
TRBV12-3/TRBV12-4	TRBJ1-6	CASSFPAAMDSPLHF
TRBV7-9	TRBJ1-5	CASSLTGTGASDQPQHF
TRBV10-3	TRBJ2-6	CANGSSGANVLTF
TRBV7-9	TRBJ1-1	CASSYSIAGERREAFF
TRBV19	TRBJ2-5	CASSIFADSQETQYF
TRBV5-1	TRBJ1-4	CASSLDLAGQGKGANENLFF
TRBV2	TRBJ1-1	CASSRGGNTEAFF
TRBV6-5	TRBJ1-2	CASSATPQAINYGYTF
TRBV12-3/TRBV12-4	TRBJ1-4	CASRGGGGYAEKLFF
TRBV6-5	TRBJ2-5	CASSYSTGVTETQYF
TRBV2	TRBJ2-2	CASSIRQGAGELFF
TRBV5-1	TRBJ1-6	CASTLTRYSPLHF
TRBV7-3	TRBJ1-2	CAWSTGSGYTF
TRBV10-3	TRBJ1-4	CASSRRREMGNEKLFF
TRBV7-2	TRBJ1-4	CASKPDQANEKLFF
TRBV7-9	TRBJ1-1	CASGGRVAFF
TRBV20-1	TRBJ1-5	CSASLQGPFNQPQHF